These 30 T cell receptor beta chains share one sample of origin, sequenced in a study of T cell responses to AZD1222 COVID-19 vaccine. Assay used: immunoSEQ multiplex PCR; TCRdb lists only in-frame clones, some missing. The sample lists around 47,000 clones; roughly 77% were seen once. The source material was peripheral blood, sampled 28 days after the second dose of the MenACWY control vaccine. The receptors stem from an adult who received the MenACWY meningococcal vaccine as a control.

By sample fraction, this clone is medium-sized (0.01 to 0.1%). V gene TRBV11-2 combines with J gene TRBJ1-1, with 7 bases fitting TRBD1. Germline lookup yields CDR1 SGHAT and CDR2 FQNNGV. This CDR3 is built from 12 residues. Trimming took 4 bases from V and 11 from J; bases not matched to a gene: 7. CDR3 protein: CASSSQGFVAFF. In nucleotides, the CDR3 is TGTGCCAGCAGCTCACAGGGGTTTGTGGCTTTCTTT.

The J gene is TRBJ1-5, the V gene TRBV6-2 or TRBV6-3; D unresolved. Looked up from germline, CDR1 is MNHEY and CDR2 is SVGEGT. This CDR3 has 14 residues. Trimming left V 4 bases short and J 0 bases short, with 7 bases between. The CDR3 sequence: CASSLTNSNQPQHF. The CDR3, as DNA: TGTGCCAGCAGTTTGACAAATAGCAATCAGCCCCAGCATTTT.

The chain uses TRBV7-9 and TRBJ2-7; 7 nucleotides line up with TRBD1. CDR3 size: 14 residues. Germline CDR1 is SEHNR and CDR2 is FQNEAQ (reference sequence). V was pared by 3 bases and J by 1 base, with 3 bases of the junction left unmatched. The CDR3 protein is CASSFPGQSYEQYF. Written as DNA, the CDR3 is TGTGCCAGCAGCTTCCCGGGACAGTCCTACGAGCAGTACTTC.

V is TRBV5-1 and J is TRBJ2-2; D unresolved. V was trimmed by 1 base and J by 4 bases, leaving 11 bases between them. CDR3 length equals 15 residues. Germline lookup yields CDR1 SGHRS and CDR2 YFSETQ. The CDR3 bases are TGCGCCAGCAGCTTGTATCGGGCGGTCACCGGGGAGCTGTTTTTT. Residues: CASSLYRAVTGELFF.

The chain links TRBV3-1 (or the pseudogene TRBV3-2) to TRBJ1-5; the match to TRBD1 covers 7 bases. Germline-derived CDR1 and CDR2 are LGHDT and YNNKEL (reference sequence). The CDR3 spans 14 residues. With 8 bases clipped from V and 0 bases from J, the junction kept 4 bases outside the gene matches. Here the CDR3 reads CASGTADSNQPQHF. The CDR3 region has the DNA TGTGCCAGCGGGACAGCGGATAGCAATCAGCCCCAGCATTTT.

This clone was found once. The V and J genes are TRBV6-5 and TRBJ2-1; TRBD2 agrees at 10 bases. The germline gives CDR1 MNHEY, CDR2 SVGAGI. This CDR3 has 15 amino acids. Germline trimming cut 5 bases from V and 4 bases from J; bases unmatched to any gene: 5. The CDR3 DNA follows: TGTGCCAGCAGTCCAAGCGGGAGGGCATACAATGAGCAGTTCTTC. Translating gives CASSPSGRAYNEQFF.

This chain links TRBV25-1 with TRBJ1-3; no firm D call. The CDR3 runs 13 residues. Germline lookup yields CDR1 MGHDK and CDR2 SYGVNS. Trimming removed 5 bases from V and 6 bases from J, with 11 bases in between. CDR3 residues: CASSSGSQNTIYF. The CDR3 DNA sequence: TGTGCCAGCAGTTCGGGATCTCAAAACACCATATATTTT.

The gene calls are TRBV5-6 and TRBJ2-2; TRBD1 agrees at 9 bases. The J segment lost 4 bases and the V segment lost 5 bases, leaving 9 bases of the junction unmatched. CDR1 SGHDT and CDR2 YYEEEE come from the germline V gene. CDR3 length: 16 residues. The CDR3 DNA follows: TGTGCCAGCAGGGGTTCGGAGACAGGGGGCACCGGGGAGCTGTTTTTT. Protein sequence: CASRGSETGGTGELFF.

The V gene is TRBV28, the J gene TRBJ1-2, with D tentatively TRBD1 (5 bases). Germline assignment: CDR1 MDHEN and CDR2 SYDVKM. Trimming removed 6 bases at V and 4 bases at J, with 15 bases between. The CDR3 spans 14 residues. The CDR3 loop is CASRYRGVGYGYTF. The CDR3 DNA follows: TGTGCCAGCAGGTATAGGGGAGTCGGCTATGGCTACACCTTC.

This sequence joins TRBV29-1 and TRBJ2-3; D is ambiguous. V lost 6 bases and J lost 6, with 10 bases in between. The CDR3 extends over 11 amino acids. Germline CDR1 SQVTM, CDR2 ANQGSEA. The CDR3 is CSVPLGDTQYF. The CDR3 DNA sequence: TGCAGCGTACCTCTTGGGGATACGCAGTATTTT.

The J gene is TRBJ1-5, the V gene TRBV15, with 11 nucleotides matching TRBD1. There are 15 residues in the CDR3. The junction had 4 bases not matched to a gene; V was cut back by 3 bases and J by 6 bases. Per the germline V gene, CDR1 is LNHNV and CDR2 is YYDKDF (reference sequence). CDR3 protein: CATSRTGTGGQPQHF. The CDR3 DNA follows: TGTGCCACCAGCAGGACCGGGACAGGGGGTCAGCCCCAGCATTTT. Using reference TRBV15 and TRBJ1-5 for the parts outside the CDR3, the full variable domain is DAMVIQNPRYQVTQFGKPVTLSCSQTLNHNVMYWYQQKSSQAPKLLFHYYDKDFNNEADTPDNFQSRRPNTSFCFLDIRSPGLGDTAMYLCATSRTGTGGQPQHFGDGTRLSIL.

The chain joins TRBV14 to TRBJ2-2; TRBD1 aligns across 8 bases. The CDR3 consists of 15 residues. V shed 4 bases and J 4 bases; nucleotides not matched to a gene: 5. Per germline, CDR1 SGHDN and CDR2 FVKESK. CDR3: CASSPNRGTTGELFF. For the CDR3, the DNA is TGTGCCAGCAGCCCCAACAGGGGGACCACCGGGGAGCTGTTTTTT.

This clone was detected once. This chain uses TRBV28 with TRBJ2-1; tentatively, D is TRBD1 (7 bases). V was clipped by 11 bases and J by 2 bases, with 16 bases between them. The CDR3 sequence is 14 residues long. The germline V gene encodes CDR1 MDHEN and CDR2 SYDVKM. The CDR3 DNA reads TGTGCCTGGGGGGCAGGGGGTACCTACAATGAGCAGTTCTTC. Residues: CAWGAGGTYNEQFF.

J is TRBJ1-1 and V is TRBV24-1, with no clear D. CDR3 size: 15 residues. The V gene lost 6 bases and the J gene lost 1 base, with 14 bases spanning the gap. The germline gives CDR1 KGHDR, CDR2 SFDVKD. CDR3 nucleotides: TGTGCCACCAGTTGGAGGGATAGAGGGAACACTGAAGCTTTCTTT. Translated, it gives CATSWRDRGNTEAFF.

This clone has only a few counts. The chain joins TRBV29-1 to TRBJ2-5, with D possibly TRBD1 on 6 matching bases. Germline values: CDR1 SQVTM, CDR2 ANQGSEA. CDR3 size: 13 residues. Deletions cut 4 bases from V and 3 bases from J, with 12 bases between. CDR3 loop: CSVVGAAEETQYF. The CDR3 DNA reads TGCAGCGTTGTGGGGGCCGCCGAAGAGACCCAGTACTTC.

The rearrangement uses TRBV28 and TRBJ2-4, with 9 bases that match TRBD1. This CDR3 contains 15 residues. CDR1 MDHEN and CDR2 SYDVKM come from the germline V gene. After removal of 4 bases from V and 5 bases from J, the junction contained 6 bases not matched to a gene. CDR3 sequence reads: CASSYTGQGQNIQYF. The DNA for the CDR3 is TGTGCCAGCAGTTATACGGGACAGGGACAAAACATTCAGTACTTC.

The V and J genes are TRBV14 and TRBJ2-3; D gene ambiguous. The CDR3 covers 13 residues. The germline V gene has CDR1 SGHDN and CDR2 FVKESK. Trimming pared 0 bases from V and 4 bases from J, leaving 5 bases between. The CDR3 DNA reads as TGTGCCAGCAGCCAAGATGGAGCAGATACGCAGTATTTT. Encoded protein: CASSQDGADTQYF. The full variable domain, rest sourced from reference TRBV14 and TRBJ2-3, is EAGVTQFPSHSVIEKGQTVTLRCDPISGHDNLYWYRRVMGKEIKFLLHFVKESKQDESGMPNNRFLAERTGGTYSTLKVQPAELEDSGVYFCASSQDGADTQYFGPGTRLTVL.

This clone has only a few counts. J is TRBJ1-3 and V is TRBV5-1, with unresolved D. The germline V and J ends were trimmed by 0 bases and 7 bases, with 11 bases remaining between them. From germline, CDR1 is SGHRS and CDR2 YFSETQ. CDR3 length: 14 residues. The CDR3 sequence is CASSLDGDGNTIYF. In DNA form, the CDR3 reads TGCGCCAGCAGCTTGGACGGCGACGGTAACACCATATATTTT.

In the case of this clone: One end of the junction does not line up with germline, which may come from a read error. This rearrangement joins TRBV7-9 to TRBJ1-1; the D gene is possibly TRBD1 (5 bases). The length of the CDR3 is 15 residues. Germline-derived CDR1 and CDR2 are SEHNR and FQNEAQ (reference sequence). The CDR3 sequence is CASSLDNRMNAEAFF. DNA for the CDR3: TGTGCCAGCAGCTTAGACAACAGGATGAACGCTGAAGCTTTCTTT.

This clone appeared a few times. The chain joins TRBV5-5 to TRBJ1-4, with D possibly TRBD1 on 6 matching bases. Between the trimmed V and J ends, which lost 0 bases and 7 bases, there was a span of 13 bases. Per germline, CDR1 SGHKS and CDR2 YYEKEE (reference sequence). The CDR3 is 15 residues long. The CDR3: CASSLAGGASEKLFF. CDR3 DNA: TGTGCCAGCAGCTTGGCGGGGGGCGCGAGTGAAAAACTGTTTTTT.

Of note for this clone: The junction departs from the called germline gene at one end, perhaps through a read error. The chain carries TRBV11-2 and TRBJ2-3; no clear D gene. Looked up from germline, CDR1 is SGHAT and CDR2 is FQNNGV. This CDR3 contains 13 residues. CDR3 nucleotide sequence: TGTGCCAGCAGCATAGATACAGTCGGTGCGCAGTATTTT. The encoded protein is CASSIDTVGAQYF.

The chain combines TRBV18 with TRBJ2-1, with 10 bases identical to TRBD2. The V segment lost 2 bases and the J segment 4 bases; nucleotides outside the gene matches: 5. The CDR3 runs to 16 residues. The V gene's germline CDR1 is KGHSH and CDR2 LQKENI. CDR3 in amino acids: CASSPSKRGGYNEQFF. CDR3 bases: TGTGCCAGCTCACCATCAAAGCGGGGGGGATACAATGAGCAGTTCTTC.

The CDR3, as DNA: TGTGCCAGCAGCTCCCCCGGGGGCCCTCTCGAGCAGTACTTC. Protein sequence: CASSSPGGPLEQYF. This chain uses TRBV7-2 with TRBJ2-7; D could derive from TRBD1 or TRBD2 (6 bases each). V dropped 4 bases and J dropped 6 bases, with 16 bases sitting between them. This CDR3 is built from 14 residues. The V gene's germline CDR1 is SGHTA and CDR2 FQGNSA.

The J gene is TRBJ2-4, the V gene TRBV18; D is perhaps TRBD1 or TRBD2 (5 bases each). Per the germline V gene, CDR1 is KGHSH and CDR2 is LQKENI. Trimming pared 8 bases from V and 0 bases from J, leaving 11 bases between. The CDR3 extends over 14 amino acids. The CDR3 region is CASRGVEAKNIQYF. CDR3 in DNA: TGTGCCAGCCGAGGGGTCGAAGCCAAAAACATTCAGTACTTC.

This rearrangement joins TRBV12-3 or TRBV12-4 to TRBJ1-5, with D unclear. V dropped 3 bases and J dropped 5 bases, with 8 bases sitting between them. This CDR3 region has 13 residues. CDR3 in DNA: TGTGCCAGCAGTTTCACCGAAGATCAGCCCCAGCATTTT. Protein: CASSFTEDQPQHF.

The chain has TRBV4-1 and TRBJ2-2; 8 nucleotides align to TRBD1. V shed 4 bases, J shed 7 bases, and the junction held 5 bases outside the gene matches. CDR1 is MGHRA and CDR2 is YSYEKL in the germline V gene. This CDR3 has 14 residues. The CDR3: CASSPRTGFGELFF. In DNA, the CDR3 is TGCGCCAGCAGCCCCAGGACAGGGTTCGGGGAGCTGTTTTTT.

This clone showed up just once. The gene calls are TRBV9 and TRBJ1-5; D unclear. Germline V gives CDR1 SGDLS, CDR2 YYNGEE. Trimming left V 1 base short and J 3 bases short, with 5 bases between. This CDR3 has 13 amino acids. CDR3 sequence reads: CASSVNHNQPQHF. The CDR3 DNA is TGTGCCAGCAGCGTAAACCACAATCAGCCCCAGCATTTT.

The chain is built from TRBV3-1 (or the pseudogene TRBV3-2) and TRBJ2-4; 9 bases line up with TRBD1. Trimming removed 3 bases from V and 7 bases from J; junction bases left unmatched: 7. There are 15 residues in the CDR3. In germline, CDR1 is LGHDT, CDR2 YNNKEL (reference sequence). CDR3 protein: CASSHPGQGSNIQYF. DNA of the CDR3: TGTGCCAGCAGCCACCCAGGACAGGGGTCCAACATTCAGTACTTC.

By share, this clone counts as medium-sized. J is TRBJ2-1 and V is TRBV6-4, with D possibly TRBD1 on 6 matching bases. The CDR3 is 14 residues long. CDR1 is MRHNA, CDR2 SNTAGT, per germline. Trimming removed 0 bases at V and 5 bases at J, with 8 bases between. The CDR3 is CASSDSGAHNEQFF. The CDR3 nucleotides read TGTGCCAGCAGTGACTCGGGGGCGCACAATGAGCAGTTCTTC.

V usage is TRBV10-2 and J usage is TRBJ2-5, with 15 bases matching TRBD2. This CDR3 has 20 amino acids. Germline V gene data show CDR1 as WSHSY and CDR2 as SAAADI. V lost 10 bases, J lost 4 bases, and 22 bases stayed unmatched. The CDR3 loop is CATLDFRTSGRGVERETQYF. The CDR3 DNA is TGCGCCACCCTAGATTTTCGGACTAGCGGGAGGGGTGTGGAAAGAGAGACCCAGTACTTC.